Below are 29 T cell receptor beta chains sequenced from a single sample in a study of molecular identifiers for immune sequencing clone quantification. TCRdb itself ran the PCR reads through MiXCR, one entry per CDR3 protein. The data contain 490,000 or so distinct CDR3 sequences, about 26% of them singletons. The sequenced sample consisted of naive CD8+ T cells from blood, with Jurkat cell RNA spiked in. The subset denotes: FACS-sorted CD8+CD4-CCR7+CD45RA+ naive T cells. Every receptor here comes from a human donor in good health. Some libraries in this study had Jurkat cell RNA spiked in.

Many counts were recorded for this clonotype. The V call is TRBV6-5, the J call TRBJ2-3; TRBD2 agrees at 12 bases. Germline CDR1 MNHEY, CDR2 SVGAGI. With 4 bases clipped from V and 2 bases from J, the junction kept 10 bases outside the gene matches. The CDR3 totals 18 residues. The CDR3, as DNA: TGTGCCAGCAGTTTTGCCTCAACTAGCGGGGGGTCCACAGATACGCAGTATTTT. This encodes CASSFASTSGGSTDTQYF.

This chain uses TRBV9 with TRBJ2-2; no clear D. The V end was cut by 3 bases, the J end by 8 bases, with 5 bases between. The CDR3 contains 11 residues. Germline CDR1 and CDR2: SGDLS and YYNGEE. CDR3 sequence: CASSASGELFF. CDR3 coding DNA: TGTGCCAGCAGCGCGAGTGGGGAGCTGTTTTTT.

There are a few counts of this clonotype. J is TRBJ2-7 and V is TRBV27; the D gene is possibly TRBD2 (5 bases). Germline CDR1 and CDR2: MNHEY and SMNVEV (reference sequence). This CDR3 has 16 residues. The V and J ends lost 4 bases and 0 bases respectively, with 16 bases between them. The CDR3 region is CASSYIAGVSSYEQYF. CDR3 bases: TGTGCCAGCAGTTATATTGCCGGGGTAAGCTCCTACGAGCAGTACTTC.

The table lists this clonotype with a few counts. This rearrangement joins TRBV15 to TRBJ1-1, with D possibly matching TRBD1 (5 bases). V lost 1 base to trimming and J lost 1 base, with 7 bases between them. Per germline, CDR1 LNHNV and CDR2 YYDKDF (reference sequence). The CDR3 is 14 amino acids. The CDR3 bases are TGTGCCACCAGCAGAGGGGGCGGGAACACTGAAGCTTTCTTT. Translating gives CATSRGGGNTEAFF.

There are many counts of this clonotype. This chain links TRBV5-8 with TRBJ1-1; D gene uncertain. Germline V gives CDR1 SGHTS, CDR2 YDEGEE. Trimming removed 0 bases at V and 4 bases at J, with 10 bases between. There are 14 residues in the CDR3. The CDR3 nucleotides read TGTGCCAGCAGCTTGGTGGGAGGGATCACTGAAGCTTTCTTT. Its translation: CASSLVGGITEAFF.

The chain carries TRBV5-8 and TRBJ1-5; D uncertain. The CDR3 covers 15 residues. Germline V gene lookup returns CDR1 SGHTS and CDR2 YDEGEE. Trimming pared 7 bases from V and 3 bases from J, leaving 17 bases between. The chain's CDR3 is CASVPRPLDNQPQHF. The CDR3 DNA is TGTGCCAGCGTCCCCCGTCCTTTAGACAATCAGCCCCAGCATTTT.

The chain is built from TRBV24-1 and TRBJ2-1; D might be TRBD1 (6 bases). This CDR3 has 13 residues. The germline gives CDR1 KGHDR, CDR2 SFDVKD. The ends were cut back, 9 bases at V and 6 bases at J, with 14 bases in the middle. The CDR3 sequence: CATQDSRINEQFF. In nucleotides, the CDR3 is TGTGCCACCCAGGACAGTCGGATCAATGAGCAGTTCTTC.

This clonotype was seen repeatedly, ten times or more. V usage is TRBV4-3 and J usage is TRBJ1-1; D is ambiguous. V was cut by 0 bases and J by 2 bases, with 10 bases left in between. Germline V gives CDR1 LGHNA, CDR2 YSLEER. The CDR3 consists of 15 residues. Here the CDR3 DNA reads TGCGCCAGCAGCCAAGATTTCACGGGCAACACTGAAGCTTTCTTT. This translates into CASSQDFTGNTEAFF.

This clonotype was counted at least ten times. The CDR3 sequence: CSVENRDFQRTQYF. In DNA form, the CDR3 reads TGCAGCGTTGAAAACCGGGACTTCCAGCGGACCCAGTACTTC. The chain links TRBV29-1 to TRBJ2-5; TRBD2 is a possible D gene (6 bases). V was pared by 2 bases and J by 7 bases, with 17 bases between. There are 14 residues in the CDR3. The germline gives CDR1 SQVTM, CDR2 ANQGSEA.

A remark on this clonotype: At one end the junction does not follow the germline gene, possibly because of a read error. The V and J genes are TRBV7-3 and TRBJ2-3; 8 bases align to TRBD2. This CDR3 region has 17 residues. CDR1 is SGHTA and CDR2 is FQGTGA in the germline V gene. The CDR3 DNA follows: TGTGCCTGCAGCTTAATGGCGGGGGGCGAATACACAGATACGCAGTATTTT. This translates into CACSLMAGGEYTDTQYF. Complete variable domain (other parts from reference TRBV7-3 and TRBJ2-3): GAGVSQTPSNKVTEKGKYVELRCDPISGHTALYWYRQSLGQGPEFLIYFQGTGAADDSGLPNDRFFAVRPEGSVSTLKIQRTERGDSAVYLCACSLMAGGEYTDTQYFGPGTRLTVL.

The rearrangement links TRBV6-5 to TRBJ2-2, with D tentatively TRBD1 (5 bases). The CDR3 has 17 amino acids. The germline CDR1 and CDR2 sequences are MNHEY and SVGAGI. Trimming took off 7 bases at V and 5 bases at J, with 23 bases between the two ends. CDR3 in DNA: TGTGCCAGCACCCTGGGGCAGGTGTCGATCGAAACCGGGGAGCTGTTTTTT. Amino acid sequence: CASTLGQVSIETGELFF.

With regard to this clonotype: A much more abundant neighbour one base away suggests this may be a read error. The chain joins TRBV12-3 or TRBV12-4 to TRBJ1-5; no clear D gene. The V gene lost 2 bases and the J gene lost 6 bases, with 14 bases spanning the gap. This CDR3 region has 15 residues. This CDR3 is CASSLRLGGTQPQHF. CDR3 DNA sequence: TGTGCCAGCAGTTTACGACTAGGAGGCACTCAGCCCCAGCATTTT.

This chain joins TRBV7-9 and TRBJ2-5, with a tentative D call TRBD1 (6 bases). CDR3 length: 17 amino acids. V shed 2 bases and J shed 4 bases, with 20 bases lying between them. Germline V CDR1 and CDR2: SEHNR, FQNEAQ (reference sequence). This CDR3 is CASSLISGHPRPETQYF. CDR3 DNA: TGTGCCAGCAGCTTAATATCGGGACACCCCCGGCCAGAGACCCAGTACTTC.

A word on this clonotype: Given a much more abundant clone one base away, this may be a read error. The chain has TRBV29-1 and TRBJ1-2; TRBD1 matches 8 bases. The germline CDR1 and CDR2 sequences are SQVTM and ANQGSEA. J gave up 1 base and V 7 bases, and 11 bases lay outside the gene matches. This CDR3 has 15 residues. CDR3 sequence (DNA): TGCAGCGCTCAGGGGGCAGTGGTGTTTAACTATGGCTACACCTTC. Its translation is CSAQGAVVFNYGYTF.

Turning to this clonotype: This sequence may be a read error, since a much larger clone differs from it by one base. This rearrangement joins TRBV27 to TRBJ2-7; the D gene is possibly TRBD1 (6 bases). The CDR3 totals 13 residues. Trimming cost V 3 bases and J 3 bases, with 9 bases left between them. Germline CDR1 is MNHEY and CDR2 is SMNVEV (reference sequence). For the CDR3, the DNA is TGTGCCAGCAGTTTCACAGGGAACTACGAGCAGTACTTC. It yields the protein CASSFTGNYEQYF.

This clonotype was recorded a few times. The chain is built from TRBV4-3 and TRBJ2-7; 10 nucleotides match TRBD2. The germline V gene has CDR1 LGHNA and CDR2 YSLEER. The CDR3 spans 15 residues. Unmatched junction bases numbered 6, after V lost 3 bases and J lost 4 bases. The DNA of the CDR3 is TGCGCCAGCAGCCAGAACCTAGCGGGGGTGTACGAGCAGTACTTC. This codes for CASSQNLAGVYEQYF.

This clonotype was picked up a small number of times. This chain uses TRBV12-3 or TRBV12-4 with TRBJ2-7, with D perhaps TRBD1 (7 bases). V was cut by 6 bases and J by 2 bases, with 17 bases left in between. The CDR3 totals 15 residues. In nucleotides, the CDR3 is TGTGCCAGCAGGCCCGACAGGGACTGGACCTACGAGCAGTACTTC. It yields the protein CASRPDRDWTYEQYF.

V usage is TRBV7-2 and J usage is TRBJ1-5; D not resolved. CDR1 and CDR2 from the germline V gene are SGHTA and FQGNSA. Trimming took off 1 base at V and 1 base at J, with 8 bases between the two ends. The CDR3 covers 15 residues. The CDR3 sequence: CASSLVLDSNQPQHF. The CDR3 DNA reads TGTGCCAGCAGCTTAGTTTTGGACAGCAATCAGCCCCAGCATTTT.

This clonotype was picked up a small number of times. The chain combines TRBV28 with TRBJ2-2; 10 bases fit TRBD2. J gave up 7 bases and V 3 bases, and 8 bases lay outside the gene matches. CDR3 length equals 16 residues. The germline CDR1 and CDR2 sequences are MDHEN and SYDVKM. The CDR3 sequence: CASSLGTSVMVGELFF. The DNA for the CDR3 is TGTGCCAGCAGTTTGGGGACTAGCGTGATGGTCGGGGAGCTGTTTTTT.

The sample holds many counts of this clonotype. The chain couples TRBV29-1 to TRBJ2-1, with TRBD2 matching over 8 bases. With 4 bases clipped from V and 7 bases from J, the junction kept 6 bases outside the gene matches. From germline, CDR1 is SQVTM and CDR2 ANQGSEA. The CDR3 covers 13 residues. In DNA, the CDR3 is TGCAGCGTTGTCTGGCGGGGGGTTAATGAGCAGTTCTTC. Amino acid sequence: CSVVWRGVNEQFF.

This clonotype was recorded at least ten times. The V call is TRBV12-3 or TRBV12-4, the J call TRBJ1-1; tentatively, D is TRBD1 (5 bases). The CDR3 is 13 amino acids. V was cut by 10 bases and J by 1 base, with 13 bases left in between. CDR3 DNA: TGTGCCACCTTTTTAAGGGGGAACACTGAAGCTTTCTTT. Amino acid sequence: CATFLRGNTEAFF.

V is TRBV9 and J is TRBJ2-2; 8 bases map to TRBD2. Germline V gives CDR1 SGDLS, CDR2 YYNGEE. CDR3 length equals 17 residues. The V segment lost 0 bases and the J segment 5 bases; nucleotides outside the gene matches: 9. Here the CDR3 DNA reads TGTGCCAGCAGCGTAGTTCGAGCGGGAGAGAGGACCGGGGAGCTGTTTTTT. Translating gives CASSVVRAGERTGELFF.

This clonotype came up many times. The J gene is TRBJ2-7, the V gene TRBV11-2, with 10 bases aligning to TRBD2. The CDR3 has 16 amino acids. CDR1 and CDR2 (germline): SGHAT, FQNNGV. V gave up 0 bases and J gave up 4 bases; unmatched junction bases: 6. The chain's CDR3 is CASSLETGTSAYEQYF. The CDR3 DNA is TGTGCCAGCAGCTTAGAAACCGGGACTAGCGCTTACGAGCAGTACTTC.

This clonotype was observed a few times. The chain joins TRBV20-1 to TRBJ2-7; D possibly matches TRBD1 or TRBD2 (5 bases each). This CDR3 contains 16 residues. CDR1 is DFQATT and CDR2 is SNEGSKA in the germline V gene (reference sequence). The V end lost 6 bases, the J end lost 5 bases, and 26 bases lay between the germline ends. Here the CDR3 reads CSAGPSERPSYDEQYF. In nucleotides, the CDR3 is TGCAGTGCGGGACCCTCGGAGCGCCCAAGTTACGACGAGCAGTACTTC.

The sample holds a few counts of this clonotype. The chain is built from TRBV12-3 or TRBV12-4 and TRBJ1-4; D might be TRBD1 (5 bases). V dropped 3 bases and J dropped 3 bases, with 8 bases sitting between them. The CDR3 sequence is 14 residues long. The CDR3 DNA reads TGTGCCAGCAGTTTGAGAGGGGCTAATGAAAAACTGTTTTTT. It specifies CASSLRGANEKLFF.

This clonotype appeared a few times. Because it lacks the conserved phenylalanine or tryptophan at the end, this CDR3 is likely a read error. The rearrangement links TRBV12-3 or TRBV12-4 to TRBJ2-7; TRBD2 matches 7 bases. V was clipped by 5 bases and J by 5 bases; unmatched bases: 12. CDR3 length: 15 amino acids. CDR3 DNA: TGTGCCAGCAGTCCACCGGGAGGCAGGTCCAACGAGCAGTACTCC. As protein: CASSPPGGRSNEQYS.

This clonotype showed up many times. The chain recombines TRBV7-2 with TRBJ2-3; tentative D call: TRBD1 (6 bases). The CDR3 has 16 amino acids. The V end was cut by 5 bases, the J end by 4 bases, with 19 bases between. From germline, CDR1 is SGHTA and CDR2 FQGNSA. The CDR3 coding sequence is TGTGCCAGCAGCATTCAGGGGTTCTTAGGTTCAGATACGCAGTATTTT. Translating it yields CASSIQGFLGSDTQYF.

The chain has TRBV6-1 and TRBJ1-6; D ambiguous. This CDR3 contains 17 residues. Germline V gene sequence: CDR1 MNHNS, CDR2 SASEGT. Trimming took off 0 bases at V and 8 bases at J, with 17 bases between the two ends. The CDR3 loop is CASSEAEGQREDSPLHF. CDR3 coding DNA: TGTGCCAGCAGTGAAGCTGAGGGTCAACGTGAGGATTCACCCCTCCACTTT.

The sample holds a few counts of this clonotype. The chain combines TRBV5-4 with TRBJ2-5, with D perhaps matching TRBD1 (5 bases). Trimming removed 4 bases from V and 4 bases from J, with 17 bases in between. The CDR3 extends over 15 amino acids. Germline CDR1 SGHNT, CDR2 YYREEE (reference sequence). Here the CDR3 reads CASSGWQGSGETQYF. DNA for the CDR3: TGTGCCAGCAGCGGGTGGCAGGGTTCAGGAGAGACCCAGTACTTC.